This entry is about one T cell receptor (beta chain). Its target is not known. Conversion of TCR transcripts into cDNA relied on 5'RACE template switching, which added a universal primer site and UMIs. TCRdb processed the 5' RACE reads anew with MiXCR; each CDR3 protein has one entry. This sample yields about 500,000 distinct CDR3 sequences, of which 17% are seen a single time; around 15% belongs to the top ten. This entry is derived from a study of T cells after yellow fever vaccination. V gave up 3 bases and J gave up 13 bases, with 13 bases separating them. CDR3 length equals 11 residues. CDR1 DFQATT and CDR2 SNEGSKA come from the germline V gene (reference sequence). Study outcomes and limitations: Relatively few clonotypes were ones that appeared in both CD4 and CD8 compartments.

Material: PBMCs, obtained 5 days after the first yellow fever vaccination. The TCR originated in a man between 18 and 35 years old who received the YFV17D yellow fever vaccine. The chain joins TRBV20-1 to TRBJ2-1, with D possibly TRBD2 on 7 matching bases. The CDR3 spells CSARGGGDQFF. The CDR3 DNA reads TGCAGTGCTAGGGGAGGGGGGGATCAGTTCTTC.